A single TCR beta chain is shown here with its context. As yet, its antigen is unknown. The data derive from a study of T cell repertoires in cytomegalovirus infection. Study context: Alongside well-studied HLA-B-restricted CMV epitopes, recently identified HLA-C-restricted CMV epitopes were also used.

In TCRdb, the reads were re-called with MiXCR into one record per CDR3 protein. The table includes approximately 590,000 distinct CDR3 sequences, 40% detected once. The CDR3 is made up of 13 amino acids. CDR1 SGHVS and CDR2 FNYEAQ come from the germline V gene. The V and J ends lost 6 bases and 5 bases respectively, with 11 bases between them. The study, taken as a whole, reports: CMV-specific TCR beta clonotypes restricted by HLA-C dominated the ex vivo response. Carriers of CMV plus the relevant HLA were identified by cumulative public TCR beta family frequency.

The starting material was cultured PBMCs, obtained from culture after CMV antigen stimulation. This TCR derives from a human donor in good health (CMV status not recorded). Some clones in this sample may be carry-over from other donors' samples. The chain links TRBV7-6 to TRBJ1-5; no clear D gene. DNA of the CDR3: TGTGCCAGCAGTCGCCTTGACGATCAGCCCCAGCATTTT. Protein: CASSRLDDQPQHF.